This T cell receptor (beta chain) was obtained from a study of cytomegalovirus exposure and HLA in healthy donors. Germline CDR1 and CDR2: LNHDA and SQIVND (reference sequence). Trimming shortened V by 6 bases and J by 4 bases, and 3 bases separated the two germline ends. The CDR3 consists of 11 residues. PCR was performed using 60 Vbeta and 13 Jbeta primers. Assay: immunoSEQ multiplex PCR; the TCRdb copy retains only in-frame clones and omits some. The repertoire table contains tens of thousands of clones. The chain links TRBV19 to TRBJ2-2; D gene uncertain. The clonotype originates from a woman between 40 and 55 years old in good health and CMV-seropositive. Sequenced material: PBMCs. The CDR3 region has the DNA TGTGCCAGTAGCCTCACCGGGGAGCTGTTTTTT. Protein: CASSLTGELFF.